This TCR beta chain was recovered during a study of blood T cell repertoires in COVID-19. Across the whole study: Sites across the United States, Italy and Spain contributed samples from acute and convalescent COVID-19.

The table lists this clone with a count of one. Participants were aged about 18 to 90 years, lived in over 20 US areas, and enrolled virtually. Original analysis: Reference gene primers were amplified, and this amplification served to estimate nucleated cell counts. Generated by immunoSEQ multiplex PCR, the TCRdb table keeps only in-frame clones and is missing some. That table furnishes V, J and clone size, whereas the DNA furnished D and trimming. Found here are around 140,000 clones, around four fifths of them singletons; the top ten hold approximately 3%. The TCR originated in a woman in her 50s with acute COVID-19. The sequenced material came from PBMCs or T cells enriched from blood (not recorded which).

CDR3 nucleotide sequence: TGCGCCAGCAGCCAAGATGGGACTAGTTGGAATGAGCAGTTCTTC. It codes for CASSQDGTSWNEQFF. V is TRBV4-3 and J is TRBJ2-1; TRBD2 aligns across 8 bases. Trimming cost V 0 bases and J 7 bases; bases outside gene matches: 5. CDR1 LGHNA and CDR2 YSLEER come from the germline V gene. The CDR3 has 15 amino acids.